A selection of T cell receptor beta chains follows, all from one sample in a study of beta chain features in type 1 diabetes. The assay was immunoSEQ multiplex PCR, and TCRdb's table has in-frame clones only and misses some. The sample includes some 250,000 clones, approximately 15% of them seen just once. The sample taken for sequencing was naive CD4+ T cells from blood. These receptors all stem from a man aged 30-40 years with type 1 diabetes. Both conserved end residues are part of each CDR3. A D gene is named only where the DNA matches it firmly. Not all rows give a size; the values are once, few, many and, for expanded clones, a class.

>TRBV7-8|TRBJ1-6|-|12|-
CASSLPDSPLHF
TGTGCCAGCAGCTTACCGGATTCACCCCTCCACTTT
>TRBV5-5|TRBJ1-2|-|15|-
CASSPGGGRDGGYTF
TGTGCCAGCAGCCCCGGTGGAGGGCGGGACGGTGGCTACACCTTC
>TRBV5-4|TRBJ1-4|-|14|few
CASSLEGVGEKLFF
TGTGCCAGCAGCTTGGAGGGGGTTGGGGAAAAACTGTTTTTT
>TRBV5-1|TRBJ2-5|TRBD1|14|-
CASSPGTEEETQYF
TGCGCCAGCAGCCCCGGGACAGAAGAAGAGACCCAGTACTTC
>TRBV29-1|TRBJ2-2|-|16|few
CSVAGRRREGTGELFF
TGCAGCGTTGCGGGCAGGCGACGCGAGGGCACCGGGGAGCTGTTTTTT
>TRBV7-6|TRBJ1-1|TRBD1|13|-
CASSYEGATEAFF
TGTGCCAGCAGCTATGAGGGGGCAACTGAAGCTTTCTTT
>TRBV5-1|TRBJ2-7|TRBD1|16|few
CASSLGGTGAWGEQYF
TGCGCCAGCAGCTTGGGAGGGACAGGAGCATGGGGCGAGCAGTACTTC
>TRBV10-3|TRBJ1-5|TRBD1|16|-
CAISEPTGKGNQPQHF
TGTGCCATCAGTGAGCCGACAGGGAAGGGCAATCAGCCCCAGCATTTT
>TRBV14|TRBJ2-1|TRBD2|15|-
CASSQLAGYWNEQFF
TGTGCCAGCAGCCAGCTAGCGGGGTATTGGAATGAGCAGTTCTTC
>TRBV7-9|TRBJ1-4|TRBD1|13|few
CASSLGQGEKLFF
TGTGCCAGCAGCCTCGGACAGGGCGAAAAACTGTTTTTT
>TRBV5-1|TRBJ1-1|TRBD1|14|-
CASSSQGGNTEAFF
TGCGCCAGCAGCTCACAGGGGGGCAACACTGAAGCTTTCTTT
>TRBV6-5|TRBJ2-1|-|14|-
CASRTRTVYNEQFF
TGTGCCAGCAGGACGAGGACAGTCTACAATGAGCAGTTCTTC
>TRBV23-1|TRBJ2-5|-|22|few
CASSHPKVWLVPALFNGETQYF
TGCGCCAGCAGTCACCCAAAAGTCTGGCTCGTTCCAGCGTTATTCAATGGGGAGACCCAGTACTTC
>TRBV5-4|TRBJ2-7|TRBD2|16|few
CASSETSGGTSYEQYF
TGTGCCAGCAGCGAAACTAGCGGGGGTACCTCCTACGAGCAGTACTTC
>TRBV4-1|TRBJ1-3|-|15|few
CASSQQQGDGNTIYF
TGCGCCAGCAGCCAACAACAGGGAGATGGAAACACCATATATTTT
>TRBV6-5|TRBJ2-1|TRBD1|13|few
CASSSRTGYEQFF
TGTGCCAGCAGTTCGCGGACAGGGTATGAGCAGTTCTTC
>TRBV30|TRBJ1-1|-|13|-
CAWAGTANTEAFF
TGTGCCTGGGCGGGAACAGCGAACACTGAAGCTTTCTTT
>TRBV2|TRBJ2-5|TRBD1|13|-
CASGSNRGETQYF
TGTGCCAGCGGATCGAACAGGGGAGAGACCCAGTACTTC
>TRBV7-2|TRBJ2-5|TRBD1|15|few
CASSFRGRRQETQYF
TGTGCCAGCAGCTTCAGGGGGCGCCGGCAAGAGACCCAGTACTTC
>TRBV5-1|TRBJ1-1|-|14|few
CASSLVGGGTEAFF
TGCGCCAGCAGCTTGGTTGGGGGAGGCACTGAAGCTTTCTTT
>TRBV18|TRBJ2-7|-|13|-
CASSPRQSYEQYF
TGTGCCAGCTCACCCAGACAGTCCTACGAGCAGTACTTC
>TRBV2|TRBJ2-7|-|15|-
CASSEGQQGRDEQYF
TGTGCCAGCAGTGAAGGACAGCAGGGAAGGGACGAGCAGTACTTC
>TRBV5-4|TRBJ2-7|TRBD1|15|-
CASSSGTGGPYEQYF
TGTGCCAGCAGCTCGGGGACAGGGGGACCCTACGAGCAGTACTTC
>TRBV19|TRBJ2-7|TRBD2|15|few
CASSPRTSDSYEQYF
TGTGCCAGTAGTCCTCGGACTAGCGACTCCTACGAGCAGTACTTC
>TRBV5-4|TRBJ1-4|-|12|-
CASSGTGEKLFF
TGTGCCAGCAGCGGAACAGGAGAAAAACTGTTTTTT
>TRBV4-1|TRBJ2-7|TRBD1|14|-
CASSRETGGTQQYF
TGCGCCAGCAGCCGGGAGACAGGGGGCACGCAGCAGTACTTC
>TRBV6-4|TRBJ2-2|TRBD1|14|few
CASKGTVSTGELFF
TGTGCCAGCAAAGGGACAGTGTCAACCGGGGAGCTGTTTTTT
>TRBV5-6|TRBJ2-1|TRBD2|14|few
CASSRLAGGNEQFF
TGTGCCAGCAGCCGACTAGCGGGGGGCAATGAGCAGTTCTTC
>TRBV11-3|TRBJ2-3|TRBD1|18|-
CASRPGTVFSPSTDTQYF
TGTGCCAGCAGACCTGGGACAGTTTTTTCTCCTAGCACAGATACGCAGTATTTT
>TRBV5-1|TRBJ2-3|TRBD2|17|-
CASSLERTSGYTDTQYF
TGCGCCAGCAGCTTGGAGAGGACTAGCGGTTACACAGATACGCAGTATTTT
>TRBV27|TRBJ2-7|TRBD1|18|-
CASSFGTGRGGLTYEQYF
TGTGCCAGCAGTTTCGGGACAGGGAGGGGAGGCTTAACCTACGAGCAGTACTTC
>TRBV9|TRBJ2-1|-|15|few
CASSVIAGPYNEQFF
TGTGCCAGCAGCGTAATAGCAGGGCCCTACAATGAGCAGTTCTTC
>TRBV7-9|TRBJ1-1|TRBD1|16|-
CASSSRTDREGYAAFF
TGTGCCAGCAGCTCACGGACGGACAGGGAAGGTTATGCGGCTTTCTTT
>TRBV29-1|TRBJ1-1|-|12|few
CSVARGDTEAFF
TGCAGCGTAGCACGCGGAGACACTGAAGCTTTCTTT
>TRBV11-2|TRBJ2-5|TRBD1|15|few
CASSFGQGTQETQYF
TGTGCCAGCAGCTTCGGACAGGGAACTCAAGAGACCCAGTACTTC
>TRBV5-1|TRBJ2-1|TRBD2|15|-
CASSFGSGTNNEQFF
TGCGCCAGCAGCTTCGGTAGCGGGACGAACAATGAGCAGTTCTTC
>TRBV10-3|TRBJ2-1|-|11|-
CAIRAGIEQFF
TGTGCCATCAGAGCCGGTATTGAGCAGTTCTTC
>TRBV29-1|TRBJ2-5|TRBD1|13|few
CSGHRDSQETQYF
TGCAGCGGTCACCGGGACAGCCAAGAGACCCAGTACTTC
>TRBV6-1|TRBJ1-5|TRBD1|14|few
CASSAGQWGQPQHF
TGTGCCAGCAGCGCGGGACAGTGGGGTCAGCCCCAGCATTTT
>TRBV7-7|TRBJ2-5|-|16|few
CASSPFRLVSGETQYF
TGTGCCAGCAGCCCTTTCCGACTAGTTTCTGGTGAGACCCAGTACTTC
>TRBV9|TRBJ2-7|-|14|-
CASSGYRNSYEQYF
TGTGCCAGCAGCGGTTACAGGAACTCCTACGAGCAGTACTTC
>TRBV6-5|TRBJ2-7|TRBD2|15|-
CASSYSTSTIYEQYF
TGTGCCAGCAGTTACTCGACTAGCACAATCTACGAGCAGTACTTC
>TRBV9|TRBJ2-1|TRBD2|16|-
CASSVEGLAGVGEQFF
TGTGCCAGCAGCGTAGAGGGGCTAGCGGGGGTGGGCGAGCAGTTCTTC
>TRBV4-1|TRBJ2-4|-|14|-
CASSQEAGLGIQYF
TGTGCCAGCAGCCAAGAGGCAGGTCTGGGCATTCAGTACTTC
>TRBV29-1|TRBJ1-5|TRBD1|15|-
CSAQTGTGGNQPQHF
TGCAGCGCCCAAACCGGGACAGGTGGCAATCAGCCCCAGCATTTT
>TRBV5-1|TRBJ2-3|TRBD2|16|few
CASSFGSSGVLDTQYF
TGCGCCAGCAGCTTTGGGTCTAGCGGGGTCCTGGATACGCAGTATTTT